This T cell receptor beta chain was observed in a study of multiple sclerosis patients with progressive multifocal leukoencephalopathy. General study points: In most PML patients, TRB repertoires appeared less diverse by entropy. Before and during natalizumab, the clones expanded at PML already existed. At PML onset, no shared TRBV or TRBJ gene usage was seen.

Indicated time point: before natalizumab initiation. In this sample, this clone turned up a few times. Its antigen is currently unknown. Sequenced by immunoSEQ multiplex PCR; TCRdb stores in-frame clones only, minus some. The sample consists of tens of thousands of clones, around nine tenths of them appearing once. Germline CDR1 MNHEY, CDR2 SVGAGI. The ends lost 6 bases at V and 7 bases at J; junction bases unmatched: 8. The CDR3 runs 15 residues. The chain links TRBV6-5 to TRBJ2-2; 10 nucleotides line up with TRBD2. This receptor was identified in a human donor with multiple sclerosis. The material sequenced was PBMCs. The CDR3: CASRRAGGPVGELFF. CDR3 nucleotide sequence: TGTGCCAGCAGACGAGCGGGGGGGCCCGTCGGGGAGCTGTTTTTT.